The T cell receptor (beta chain) under discussion was sequenced for a study of blood T cell repertoires in COVID-19. On the study more broadly: The samples span acute and convalescent COVID-19 from the United States, Italy and Spain. Sample material is recorded as cDNA or gDNA derived from T cells, B-cell-depleted T cells, or PBMCs.

Germline V gene sequence: CDR1 KGHDR, CDR2 SFDVKD. This CDR3 contains 18 residues. Trimming took 3 bases from V and 1 from J; bases not matched to a gene: 5. As originally analysed: By means of reference gene primer amplification, nucleated cell counts were estimated. Produced via immunoSEQ multiplex PCR; TCRdb's table is partial and in-frame only. V, J and clone size are taken as reported in that table, and D and trimming were inferred from the DNA itself. The data show roughly 99,000 clones, approximately 81% seen once. This TCR came from a human donor in a cohort sampled during active COVID-19. This chain links TRBV24-1 with TRBJ2-6, with 10 bases fitting TRBD1. Specimen: peripheral blood. As DNA, the CDR3 is TGTGCCACCAGTGATACCCCGGGACAGGGGTCTGGGGCCAACGTCCTGACTTTC. It specifies CATSDTPGQGSGANVLTF.